This TCR beta chain was captured in a study of T cell responses to AZD1222 COVID-19 vaccine. Study results and caveats: When two AZD1222 doses had been given, Spike-specific TCR breadth and depth rose. Females outnumbered males among donors, who were mostly white British; clonal diversity was possibly underestimated. CD4 TCRs associated with vaccination spanned spike, dominating at 160-218 and 743-854.

This clone has only a few counts. Its antigen is unidentified. This CDR3 is 12 amino acids long. The germline CDR1 and CDR2 sequences are MDHEN and SYDVKM. Trimming removed 5 bases at V and 4 bases at J, with 9 bases between. Produced via immunoSEQ multiplex PCR; TCRdb's table is partial and in-frame only. The table records 100,000 or so clones, 70% to 90% of them present only once. This sequence was found in an adult in good health. Specimen: peripheral blood, collected on day 0 of AZD1222 vaccination. The chain joins TRBV28 to TRBJ2-7; D remains unclear. The CDR3 region has the DNA TGTGCCAGCAGTCCTGGACCGTACGAGCAGTACTTC. Translating gives CASSPGPYEQYF. The full variable domain, completed using reference TRBV28 and TRBJ2-7, is DVKVTQSSRYLVKRTGEKVFLECVQDMDHENMFWYRQDPGLGLRLIYFSYDVKMKEKGDIPEGYSVSREKKERFSLILESASTNQTSMYLCASSPGPYEQYFGPGTRLTVT.